This TCR beta chain was identified in a study of cytomegalovirus exposure and HLA in healthy donors. The PCR ran on 60 Vbeta and 13 Jbeta primers. The data were produced by immunoSEQ multiplex PCR, yet TCRdb's version contains in-frame clones alone and is incomplete. The table includes 84,000 or so clones, roughly 84% detected once. The germline V gene has CDR1 SGHAT and CDR2 FQNNGV. The CDR3 extends over 13 amino acids. V was pared by 5 bases and J by 6 bases, with 3 bases of the junction left unmatched. Sequencing used PBMCs. The rearrangement links TRBV11-2 to TRBJ2-2; 7 bases align to TRBD1. The receptor comes from a man aged 25-45 years in good health and CMV-seronegative. The CDR3, as DNA: TGTGCCAGCAGCCGAGGACAGGCCGGGGAGCTGTTTTTT. It is translated as CASSRGQAGELFF. The full variable domain, rest sourced from reference TRBV11-2 and TRBJ2-2, is EAGVAQSPRYKIIEKRQSVAFWCNPISGHATLYWYQQILGQGPKLLIQFQNNGVVDDSQLPKDRFSAERLKGVDSTLKIQPAKLEDSAVYLCASSRGQAGELFFGEGSRLTVL.